Given below is one TCR beta chain in context. Its target antigen remains unknown. Base qualities are not at hand, and no much larger clone is one base apart. This specimen comes from a study of T cells after yellow fever vaccination (dated 2019 in TCRdb). Context from the whole study: The SMART-Seq v4 Ultra Low Input RNA kit was used to prepare libraries from fractions with low cell numbers. Two healthy male donors, one aged 18 to 29 and one aged 30 to 40 years, were included in the cohort. Bulk TCR alpha and beta repertoires were sequenced longitudinally to track T-cell clones before and after primary and booster YFV17D yellow fever vaccination. Blood samples were taken at several timepoints before and after primary and secondary immunization, and bulk PBMC replicates and cell subsets were isolated.

Beyond this particular receptor, the publication reports: Most clones expanded after primary vaccination (96% of CD4 and roughly 88% of CD8) were re-detected after the booster, suggesting that broad memory maintenance occurred. Because only a couple of donors were included in the study, the extent to which the findings can be generalized is limited. Computational filtering was required because FACS-sorted repertoires could contain abundant contaminating clonotypes from the bulk population. Compared with the primary T-cell response, the secondary T-cell response was faster but weaker, reaching its peak on day 5 rather than on day 15. A small share of clonotypes occurred in both CD4 and CD8 compartments, likely arising from convergent recombination.

Counted from cysteine to phenylalanine, this CDR3 has 14 amino acids. Here the CDR3 DNA is all that survives: 42 bases in frame from base 1. After removal of 4 bases from V and 4 bases from J, the junction retains 5 bases not matched to a gene. Taken from the germline V gene, the CDR1 and CDR2 loops are ENHRY and SYGVKD. TCR cDNA was made using 5'RACE template switching, a step that added a universal primer site and unique molecular identifiers. cDNA synthesis was primed from both the TCR alpha and TCR beta constant segments. Libraries were amplified in two PCR steps, with sample barcodes and sequencing adapters added in the second step. Libraries were sequenced on Illumina HiSeq 2500 (2x100 bp) or NovaSeq (2x150 bp). On the study's bioinformatics: Demultiplexing of reads and collapsing into UMI consensus sequences were performed with MIGEC, and V(D)J alignment was carried out with MiXCR. Vaccine-responding clonotypes were defined with edgeR using replicate PBMC samples, requiring FDR below 0.01 and a log2 fold change above 5 up to day 15. Bulk clonotypes were assigned CD4 or CD8 identity according to which sequenced CD4 or CD8 repertoire held them at higher abundance. The public reads were reprocessed in TCRdb via fastp at Q25 and MiXCR, keeping in-frame beta chains. Rows with a matching CDR3 protein are joined into one entry that keeps the most common DNA and genes. TCRdb, not the original authors, processed these V and J calls. Counted in this sample were about 300,000 distinct CDR3 sequences; 6.5% to 8.5% of them appeared once. Jointly, the top ten make up roughly a sixth of the sample.

The sample's treatment or condition label is to be understood as: live attenuated yellow fever vaccine strain. Two biological replicates of bulk PBMCs were collected at each blood-draw timepoint. A standard Ficoll-Paque protocol was used to isolate PBMCs from peripheral blood. RNA was extracted with TriZol from bulk PBMCs, CD4 and CD8 fractions, and dextramer-positive and dextramer-negative fractions. The receptor was derived from a young man who received the YFV17D yellow fever vaccine. Sequenced material: PBMCs, taken about 49 days after the first yellow fever vaccination. The chain was built from TRBV10-3 and TRBJ1-2; 8 junctional bases match TRBD1. The CDR3 loop reads CAISAVTGVYGYTF. At the DNA level, the sequence is TGTGCCATCAGTGCGGTGACAGGGGTCTATGGCTACACCTTC.